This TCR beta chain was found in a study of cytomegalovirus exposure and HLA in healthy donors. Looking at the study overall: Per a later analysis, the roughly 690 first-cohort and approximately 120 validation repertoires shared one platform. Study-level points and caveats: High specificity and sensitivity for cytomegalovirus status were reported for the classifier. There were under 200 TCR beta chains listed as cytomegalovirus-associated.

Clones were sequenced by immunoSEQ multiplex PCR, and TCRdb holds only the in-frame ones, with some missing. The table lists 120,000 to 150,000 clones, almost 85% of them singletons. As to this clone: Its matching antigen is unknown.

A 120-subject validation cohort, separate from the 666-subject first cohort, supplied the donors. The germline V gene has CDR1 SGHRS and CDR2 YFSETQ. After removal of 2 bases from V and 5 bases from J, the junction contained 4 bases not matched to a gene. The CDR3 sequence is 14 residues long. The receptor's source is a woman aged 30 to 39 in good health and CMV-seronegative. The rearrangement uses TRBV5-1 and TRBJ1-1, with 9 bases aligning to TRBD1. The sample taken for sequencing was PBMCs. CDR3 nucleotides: TGCGCCAGCAGCTTTGGACAGGGGTGGACTGAAGCTTTCTTT. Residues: CASSFGQGWTEAFF.